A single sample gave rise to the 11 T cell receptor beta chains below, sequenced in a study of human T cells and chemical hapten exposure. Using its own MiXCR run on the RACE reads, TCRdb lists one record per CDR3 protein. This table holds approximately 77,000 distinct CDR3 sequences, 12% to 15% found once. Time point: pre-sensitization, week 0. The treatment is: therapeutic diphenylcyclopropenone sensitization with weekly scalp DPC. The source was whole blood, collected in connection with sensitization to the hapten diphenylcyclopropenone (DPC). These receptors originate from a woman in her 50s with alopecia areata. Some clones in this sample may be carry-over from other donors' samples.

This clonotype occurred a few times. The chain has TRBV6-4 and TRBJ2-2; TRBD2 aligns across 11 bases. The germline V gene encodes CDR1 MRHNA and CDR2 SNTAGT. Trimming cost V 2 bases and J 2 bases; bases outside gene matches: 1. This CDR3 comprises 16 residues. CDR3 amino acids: CASSDGTSGNTGELFF. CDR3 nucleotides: TGTGCCAGCAGTGACGGGACTAGCGGAAACACCGGGGAGCTGTTTTTT.

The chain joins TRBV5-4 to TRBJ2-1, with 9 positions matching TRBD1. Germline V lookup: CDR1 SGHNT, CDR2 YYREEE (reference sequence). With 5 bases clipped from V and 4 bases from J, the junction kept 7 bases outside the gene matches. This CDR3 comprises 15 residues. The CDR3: CASSEMGQGYNEQFF. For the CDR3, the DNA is TGTGCCAGCAGTGAAATGGGACAGGGATACAATGAGCAGTTCTTC.

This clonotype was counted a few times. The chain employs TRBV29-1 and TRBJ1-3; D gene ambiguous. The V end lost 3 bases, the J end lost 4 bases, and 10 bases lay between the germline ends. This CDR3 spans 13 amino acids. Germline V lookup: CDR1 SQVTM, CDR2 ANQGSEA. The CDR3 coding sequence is TGCAGCGTTGAGAGCCCTTTCGGAAACACCATATATTTT. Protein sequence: CSVESPFGNTIYF.

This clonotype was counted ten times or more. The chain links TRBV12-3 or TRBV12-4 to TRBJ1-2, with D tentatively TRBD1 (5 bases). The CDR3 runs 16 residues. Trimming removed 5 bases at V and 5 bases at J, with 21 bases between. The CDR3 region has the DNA TGTGCCAGCAGTAACCTCAGACAGAGCGGGCAGTATGGCTACACCTTC. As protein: CASSNLRQSGQYGYTF.

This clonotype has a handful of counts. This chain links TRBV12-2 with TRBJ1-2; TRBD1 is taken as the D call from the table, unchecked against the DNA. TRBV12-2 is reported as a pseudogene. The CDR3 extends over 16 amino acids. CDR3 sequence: CASRARGQGGGYGYTF. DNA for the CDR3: TGTGCAAGTCGCGCCCGTGGCCAGGGCGGGGGCTATGGCTACACCTTC.

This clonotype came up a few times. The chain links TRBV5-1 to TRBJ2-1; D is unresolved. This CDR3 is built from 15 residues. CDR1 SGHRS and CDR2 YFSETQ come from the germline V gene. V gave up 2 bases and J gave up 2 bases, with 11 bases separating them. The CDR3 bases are TGCGCCAGCAGCTTCTCCGGGTTCACCTACAATGAGCAGTTCTTC. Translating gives CASSFSGFTYNEQFF.

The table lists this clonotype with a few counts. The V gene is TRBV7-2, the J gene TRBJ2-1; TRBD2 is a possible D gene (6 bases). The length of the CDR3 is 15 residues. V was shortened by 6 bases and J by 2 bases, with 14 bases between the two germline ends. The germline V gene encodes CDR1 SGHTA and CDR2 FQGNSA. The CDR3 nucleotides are TGTGCCAGCAGACACCGAGGAGGGGCCTACAATGAGCAGTTCTTC. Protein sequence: CASRHRGGAYNEQFF.

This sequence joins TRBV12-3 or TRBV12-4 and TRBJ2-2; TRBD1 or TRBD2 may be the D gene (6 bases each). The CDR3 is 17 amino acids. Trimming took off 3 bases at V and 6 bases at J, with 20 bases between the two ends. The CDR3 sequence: CASSLGGALNSAGELFF. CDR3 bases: TGTGCCAGCAGTTTGGGGGGCGCGTTAAATTCGGCCGGGGAGCTGTTTTTT.

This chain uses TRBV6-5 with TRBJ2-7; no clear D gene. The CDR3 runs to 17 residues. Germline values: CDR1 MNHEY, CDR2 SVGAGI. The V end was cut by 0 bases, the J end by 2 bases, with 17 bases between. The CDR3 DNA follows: TGTGCCAGCAGTTACTCGTCCAATGCAGGCGTCACCTACGAGCAGTACTTC. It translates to CASSYSSNAGVTYEQYF.

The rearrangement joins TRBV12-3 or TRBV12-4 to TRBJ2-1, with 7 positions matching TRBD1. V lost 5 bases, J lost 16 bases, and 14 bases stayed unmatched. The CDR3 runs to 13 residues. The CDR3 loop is CASSPNVRQGQFF. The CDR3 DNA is TGTGCCAGCAGTCCAAACGTTCGACAGGGCCAATTCTTC.

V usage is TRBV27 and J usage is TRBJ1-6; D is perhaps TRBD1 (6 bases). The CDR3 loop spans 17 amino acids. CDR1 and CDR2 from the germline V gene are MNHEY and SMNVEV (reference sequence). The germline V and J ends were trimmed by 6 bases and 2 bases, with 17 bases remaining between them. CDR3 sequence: CASSTGQAGAYNSPLHF. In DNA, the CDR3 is TGTGCCAGCAGCACAGGGCAGGCGGGCGCCTATAATTCACCCCTCCACTTT.